Listed below are T cell receptor beta chains from one sample, sequenced in a study of blood T cell repertoires in COVID-19. Measured with immunoSEQ multiplex PCR; TCRdb has only the in-frame clones, and not every one. The repertoire consists of 120,000 or so clones, with approximately 80% occurring once and the leading ten covering approximately 17%. Sequenced sample: peripheral blood. Receptor source: a woman aged 55-75 years with acute or convalescent COVID-19. CDR3s include the opening cysteine and the closing phenylalanine or tryptophan. The order of the fields is D gene, J gene, V gene, clone size, CDR3 DNA, CDR3 protein. A D gene is named only where the DNA matches it firmly. Rows may omit the clone size; those that give it use once, few, many or a size class.

TRBD2 | TRBJ2-3 | TRBV5-4 | once | TGTGCCAGCAGCACTCCTGCGGGGGGCATATCGGGAGATACGCAGTATTTT | CASSTPAGGISGDTQYF
NA | TRBJ1-2 | TRBV5-4 | NA | TGTGCCAGCAGCTTGGCGGGGGTCTATGGCTACACCTTC | CASSLAGVYGYTF
NA | TRBJ2-3 | TRBV4-1 | few | TGCGCCAGCAGCCAGGGGGGGCCAGATACGCAGTATTTT | CASSQGGPDTQYF
NA | TRBJ1-5 | TRBV7-9 | NA | TGTGCCAGCAGCACAGGTGCCTATCAGCCCCAGCATTTT | CASSTGAYQPQHF
NA | TRBJ1-1 | TRBV19 | NA | TGTGCCAGTAGGACAGAGATGAACACTGAAGCTTTCTTT | CASRTEMNTEAFF
NA | TRBJ1-5 | TRBV7-2 | NA | TGTGCCAGCAGCCCCGGAGTTAGCAGGGTGGGCAATCAGCCCCAGCATTTT | CASSPGVSRVGNQPQHF
NA | TRBJ1-2 | TRBV5-6 | NA | TGTGCCAGCAGCGCGGGACCGACCCTTAACTATGGCTACACCTTC | CASSAGPTLNYGYTF
TRBD2 | TRBJ2-1 | TRBV5-1 | NA | TGCGCCAGCAGCTTCACTAGCGGGGGGGTGTATGAGCAGTTCTTC | CASSFTSGGVYEQFF
NA | TRBJ1-1 | TRBV12-3/TRBV12-4 | NA | TGTGCCAGCAGTTCTCTCCCTTACACTGAAGCTTTCTTT | CASSSLPYTEAFF
TRBD1 | TRBJ2-7 | TRBV9 | once | TGTGCCAGCAGCGTAGGGGACAGGGGGACATACGAGCAGTACTTC | CASSVGDRGTYEQYF
NA | TRBJ1-6 | TRBV19 | few | TGTGCCAGTAGTATCCAGGGAAGTGGAACCCTCCACTTT | CASSIQGSGTLHF
NA | TRBJ1-5 | TRBV6-5 | NA | TGTGCCAGCAGAGAGAACAGGATCCCCAATCAGCCCCAGCATTTT | CASRENRIPNQPQHF
TRBD2 | TRBJ2-5 | TRBV28 | NA | TGTGCCAGCTGCCTCTGGGAGGGGACCCTAGAGACCCAGTACTTC | CASCLWEGTLETQYF
NA | TRBJ2-4 | TRBV2 | NA | TGTGCCAGCATCGGGGTCCTCATTCAGTACTTC | CASIGVLIQYF
NA | TRBJ2-2 | TRBV5-1 | NA | TGCGCCAGCAGCCTCCGGGACACTAGGACCGGGGAGCTGTTTTTT | CASSLRDTRTGELFF
NA | TRBJ2-7 | TRBV6-5 | few | TGTGCCAGCAGTCCCCGGCTCGGGGAGCAGTACTTC | CASSPRLGEQYF
TRBD1 | TRBJ1-1 | TRBV5-1 | NA | TGCGCCAGCAGCATGTGGACAGGGCCTATGAACACTGAAGCTTTCTTT | CASSMWTGPMNTEAFF
TRBD1 | TRBJ1-1 | TRBV2 | NA | TGTGCCAGCGGGGAACAGGGGGAATCTGAAGCTTTCTTT | CASGEQGESEAFF
NA | TRBJ1-4 | TRBV7-9 | NA | TGTGCCAGCACCTACCCAGGACAGAATGAAAAACTGTTTTTT | CASTYPGQNEKLFF
NA | TRBJ2-3 | TRBV5-8 | NA | TGTGCCAGCAGCTTGAAATTGTCTCCAGATACGCAGTATTTT | CASSLKLSPDTQYF
TRBD1 | TRBJ1-5 | TRBV6-5 | NA | TGTGCCAGCAGGGGACAGGGAGGGAACAATCAGCCCCAGCATTTT | CASRGQGGNNQPQHF
TRBD1 | TRBJ1-4 | TRBV5-1 | NA | TGCGCCACCCCGACAGGGGGCTCGGGGGAAAAACTGTTTTTT | CATPTGGSGEKLFF
NA | TRBJ2-7 | TRBV2 | NA | TGTGCCAGCAAAACTAACTACGAGCAGTACTTC | CASKTNYEQYF
NA | TRBJ1-1 | TRBV19 | NA | TGTGCCAGTTCCATAGGCGGGGGAGGAACTGAAGCTTTCTTT | CASSIGGGGTEAFF
TRBD2 | TRBJ2-7 | TRBV5-4 | NA | TGTGCCAGCAGCTGGGAGGGCTACGAGCAGTACTTC | CASSWEGYEQYF
NA | TRBJ2-1 | TRBV24-1 | NA | TGTGCCACCAGTGAACCAGGGTACAATGAGCAGTTCTTC | CATSEPGYNEQFF
NA | TRBJ2-3 | TRBV6-5 | NA | TGTGCCTCCCAGGGTCCGACAGATACGCAGTATTTT | CASQGPTDTQYF
NA | TRBJ2-3 | TRBV4-3 | NA | TGCGCCAGCAGCCAAGACCCCGCCGGGGGTCAGAGAGATACGCAGTATTTT | CASSQDPAGGQRDTQYF
TRBD1 | TRBJ2-7 | TRBV12-3/TRBV12-4 | NA | TGTGCCAGCAGCCGCTACAGGGGAGAACAAGTTTACTTC | CASSRYRGEQVYF
TRBD2 | TRBJ2-3 | TRBV7-3 | NA | TGTGCCAGCAGCTTGCAGCGGGGGGGCGCGGATACGCAGTATTTT | CASSLQRGGADTQYF
NA | TRBJ1-6 | TRBV3-1/TRBV3-2 | NA | TGTGCCAGCAGCCAAGGGGCACGACATTCACCCCTCCACTTT | CASSQGARHSPLHF
NA | TRBJ1-1 | TRBV6-2/TRBV6-3 | NA | TGTGCCAGCAGTTCCAGGGCCGCAGCTGAAGCTTTCTTT | CASSSRAAAEAFF
TRBD2 | TRBJ2-3 | TRBV4-2 | NA | TGTGCCAGCAGCCCGAGAGATAGCGGGGGGTCTGAAGATACGCAGTATTTT | CASSPRDSGGSEDTQYF
TRBD2 | TRBJ2-7 | TRBV7-6 | NA | TGTGCCAGCAGCTTAGAACTAGCGGGGGGCCCTACACACGAGCAGTACTTC | CASSLELAGGPTHEQYF
TRBD1 | TRBJ1-5 | TRBV7-8 | NA | TGTGCCAGCAGCTTAGAAAGAAACAGGGGTAATCAGCCCCAGCATTTT | CASSLERNRGNQPQHF
NA | TRBJ1-2 | TRBV7-2 | few | TGTGCCAGCAGCCCCGGGACAAGGGACCCTGGCTACACCTTC | CASSPGTRDPGYTF
NA | TRBJ1-4 | TRBV4-2 | NA | TGTGCCGCCGGGGGTGGGGAAAAACTGTTTTTT | CAAGGGEKLFF
TRBD1 | TRBJ1-4 | TRBV27 | NA | TGTGCCAGCAGTCCTTTAGCTACAGGGGCCCTTAATGAAAAACTGTTTTTT | CASSPLATGALNEKLFF
TRBD1 | TRBJ2-7 | TRBV19 | NA | TGTGCCAGTAGTATAGAGTGGGCAGGGGGTTACTACGAGCAGTACTTC | CASSIEWAGGYYEQYF
NA | TRBJ1-4 | TRBV9 | NA | TGTGCCAGCAGCGAGGGGACATCCGGGGAAAAACTGTTTTTT | CASSEGTSGEKLFF
TRBD1 | TRBJ1-4 | TRBV5-3 | once | TGTGCCAGAAGCTTTCGGACAGGGGGAGGGGAAAAACTGTTTTTT | CARSFRTGGGEKLFF
NA | TRBJ2-1 | TRBV30 | NA | TGTGCCTGGATACCAAAGGGGAATGAGCAGTTCTTC | CAWIPKGNEQFF
TRBD1 | TRBJ1-6 | TRBV18 | NA | TGTGCCAGCTCACCACGTACGGGGACAGGCGATTCACCCCTCCACTTT | CASSPRTGTGDSPLHF
NA | TRBJ1-5 | TRBV6-6 | NA | TGTGCCAGCAGTCAGCCAGGGGTTAGGAATCAGCCCCAGCATTTT | CASSQPGVRNQPQHF
NA | TRBJ1-6 | TRBV27 | NA | TGTGCCAGCAGTTTAGTAGGGGTCAATTCACCCCTCCACTTT | CASSLVGVNSPLHF
NA | TRBJ2-4 | TRBV10-3 | NA | TGTGCCATCAGTGCAGTACAGGGCCAAAACATTCAGTACTTC | CAISAVQGQNIQYF
NA | TRBJ1-1 | TRBV19 | NA | TGTGCCAGTAGTTATCAGATGAACACTGAAGCTTTCTTT | CASSYQMNTEAFF
TRBD2 | TRBJ2-7 | TRBV27 | NA | TGTGCCAGCAGTTTAGCGGGGGTAACGTACGAGCAGTACTTC | CASSLAGVTYEQYF
NA | TRBJ2-3 | TRBV29-1 | NA | TGCAGCGTTCAACCACCTGGCGGGTCCAGGCAGTATTTT | CSVQPPGGSRQYF
TRBD1 | TRBJ2-7 | TRBV7-2 | NA | TGTGCCAGCAGCCCAAGGCCGGGACAGGGACTTGCTGTGGACTACGAGCAGTACTTC | CASSPRPGQGLAVDYEQYF
NA | TRBJ2-7 | TRBV6-5 | NA | TGTGCCAGCAGTTACACAACCGACACTTACGAGCAGTACTTC | CASSYTTDTYEQYF
NA | TRBJ1-4 | TRBV29-1 | NA | TGCAGCGCCCGGGACACCAGCGTGGAAAAACTGTTTTTT | CSARDTSVEKLFF
NA | TRBJ1-6 | TRBV10-3 | NA | TGTGCCATCAGTTTTAGCTCCTATAATTCACCCCTCCACTTT | CAISFSSYNSPLHF
TRBD1 | TRBJ2-7 | TRBV6-2/TRBV6-3 | NA | TGTGCCAGCAGTTACTATGGCAGGGGGCTGTACGAGCAGTACTTC | CASSYYGRGLYEQYF
TRBD1 | TRBJ2-7 | TRBV30 | NA | TGTGCCTGGAGTCTTAACAGGGGCTACGAGCAGTACTTC | CAWSLNRGYEQYF
NA | TRBJ2-7 | TRBV15 | NA | TGTGCCACCAGCAGAGATCTCTGGGGCAGGGGCCACGAGCAGTACTTC | CATSRDLWGRGHEQYF
NA | TRBJ2-1 | TRBV11-3 | NA | TGTGCCAGCAGCCCCCGATTTAGCAATGAGCAGTTCTTC | CASSPRFSNEQFF